The 25 T cell receptor beta chains below were found in one sample sequenced in a study of cytomegalovirus exposure and HLA in healthy donors. Researchers ran the PCR with 60 Vbeta and 13 Jbeta primers. Data came from immunoSEQ multiplex PCR; TCRdb stores just in-frame clones and leaves some out. Here the sample spans 180,000 or so clones, 65% to 85% being singletons. The specimen was PBMCs. Receptor source: a girl aged 10 to 17 in good health and CMV-seropositive.

The chain couples TRBV5-1 to TRBJ1-2, with 8 bases matching TRBD1. V shed 3 bases, J shed 4 bases, and the junction held 14 bases outside the gene matches. There are 17 residues in the CDR3. Germline V gene lookup returns CDR1 SGHRS and CDR2 YFSETQ. The CDR3 is CASSWTGIRVKGYGYTF. The DNA for the CDR3 is TGCGCCAGCAGCTGGACAGGGATAAGGGTTAAGGGCTATGGCTACACCTTC. Variable domain in full (rest from reference TRBV5-1 and TRBJ1-2): KAGVTQTPRYLIKTRGQQVTLSCSPISGHRSVSWYQQTPGQGLQFLFEYFSETQRNKGNFPGRFSGRQFSNSRSEMNVSTLELGDSALYLCASSWTGIRVKGYGYTFGSGTRLTVV.

The V and J genes are TRBV2 and TRBJ1-5; a weak D match, TRBD1 (6 bases). Trimming left V 3 bases short and J 6 bases short, with 18 bases between. CDR1 is SNHLY and CDR2 is FYNNEI in the germline V gene. The CDR3 runs 16 residues. The chain's CDR3 is CASSDLRIGGGQPQHF. The CDR3 DNA follows: TGTGCCAGCAGTGACCTTAGGATTGGGGGCGGTCAGCCCCAGCATTTT. The full variable domain, in which reference TRBV2 and TRBJ1-5 provide the parts outside the CDR3, is EPEVTQTPSHQVTQMGQEVILRCVPISNHLYFYWYRQILGQKVEFLVSFYNNEISEKSEIFDDQFSVERPDGSNFTLKIRSTKLEDSAMYFCASSDLRIGGGQPQHFGDGTRLSIL.

The chain uses TRBV9 and TRBJ2-3, with D unclear. Trimming cost V 4 bases and J 2 bases, with 8 bases left between them. The germline gives CDR1 SGDLS, CDR2 YYNGEE. The CDR3 runs to 13 residues. The CDR3: CASSPPFTDTQYF. The DNA of the CDR3 is TGTGCCAGCAGCCCCCCGTTCACAGATACGCAGTATTTT.

This clone has a single count. The chain joins TRBV18 to TRBJ1-2, with 9 nucleotides matching TRBD1. Germline V CDR1 and CDR2: KGHSH, LQKENI. The V gene end was trimmed by 3 bases and the J gene end by 7 bases; junction bases not matched to a gene: 6. The CDR3 contains 14 residues. The CDR3 DNA sequence: TGTGCCAGCTCACCGCAGGACAGGGGCCGTGGCTACACCTTC. Protein product: CASSPQDRGRGYTF. The whole variable domain, remainder taken from reference TRBV18 and TRBJ1-2, is NAGVMQNPRHLVRRRGQEARLRCSPMKGHSHVYWYRQLPEEGLKFMVYLQKENIIDESGMPKERFSAEFPKEGPSILRIQQVVRGDSAAYFCASSPQDRGRGYTFGSGTRLTVV.

The chain carries TRBV5-1 and TRBJ1-2; D is possibly TRBD1 (5 bases). The CDR3 covers 11 residues. The ends were cut back, 3 bases at V and 11 bases at J, with 11 bases in the middle. Per germline, CDR1 SGHRS and CDR2 YFSETQ. CDR3 bases: TGCGCCAGCAGCTCATCAGGGAGGTACACCTTC. As protein: CASSSSGRYTF.

The rearrangement uses TRBV2 and TRBJ2-7; the match to TRBD2 covers 8 bases. CDR1 is SNHLY and CDR2 is FYNNEI in the germline V gene. V lost 3 bases to trimming and J lost 2 bases; unmatched junction nucleotides: 15. The CDR3 has 18 residues. CDR3 nucleotides: TGTGCCAGCAGTGAGCAGTTAGCGGGATTTAATAGGCCCTACGAGCAGTACTTC. Its protein product is CASSEQLAGFNRPYEQYF.

Note on this clone: At the DNA level, this CDR3 is encoded by other sequences in the same sample as well. The CDR3 DNA is TGCAGTGCAACAGGGTCCTACGAGCAGTACTTC. This encodes CSATGSYEQYF. J is TRBJ2-7 and V is TRBV20-1; D perhaps matches TRBD1 (6 bases). The V end lost 6 bases, the J end lost 1 base, and 7 bases lay between the germline ends. Per germline, CDR1 DFQATT and CDR2 SNEGSKA (reference sequence). The CDR3 runs to 11 residues.

The J gene is TRBJ2-4, the V gene TRBV5-1, with 7 bases that match TRBD2. This CDR3 comprises 14 residues. With 0 bases clipped from V and 8 bases from J, the junction kept 5 bases outside the gene matches. Looked up from germline, CDR1 is SGHRS and CDR2 is YFSETQ. CDR3: CASSLGQGGDIQYF. The CDR3 nucleotides are TGCGCCAGCAGCTTGGGCCAGGGAGGGGACATTCAGTACTTC.

This clone was detected once. The chain links TRBV19 to TRBJ2-2; D may be TRBD2 (6 bases). From germline, CDR1 is LNHDA and CDR2 SQIVND (reference sequence). The CDR3 runs to 15 residues. Trimming took 5 bases from V and 5 from J, leaving 15 bases between them. The CDR3 DNA follows: TGTGCCAGTAGTCTGAATAGCGGTAGAACCGGGGAGCTGTTTTTT. It codes for CASSLNSGRTGELFF. The whole variable domain, filled in from reference TRBV19 and TRBJ2-2, reads DGGITQSPKYLFRKEGQNVTLSCEQNLNHDAMYWYRQDPGQGLRLIYYSQIVNDFQKGDIAEGYSVSREKKESFPLTVTSAQKNPTAFYLCASSLNSGRTGELFFGEGSRLTVL.

This chain uses TRBV5-1 with TRBJ1-1; possibly TRBD1 for D (6 bases). V dropped 4 bases and J dropped 2 bases, with 18 bases sitting between them. Per the germline V gene, CDR1 is SGHRS and CDR2 is YFSETQ. This CDR3 contains 16 residues. This CDR3 reads CASSLDRRGLNTEAFF. The CDR3 DNA sequence: TGCGCCAGCAGCCTAGACCGCAGGGGCCTAAACACTGAAGCTTTCTTT.

This clone was observed once. This chain connects TRBV30 to TRBJ1-4, with a tentative D call TRBD1 (5 bases). The V gene's germline CDR1 is GTSNPN and CDR2 SVGIG (reference sequence). The CDR3 contains 13 residues. V shed 4 bases and J shed 4 bases, with 10 bases lying between them. CDR3: CAWNGGHNEKLFF. DNA for the CDR3: TGTGCCTGGAACGGCGGACATAATGAAAAACTGTTTTTT.

This chain joins TRBV25-1 and TRBJ2-7, with 7 positions matching TRBD2. CDR1 is MGHDK, CDR2 SYGVNS, per germline. Trimming at V came to 3 bases and at J to 1 base, leaving 6 bases not matched to a gene. This CDR3 is built from 15 residues. CDR3 region: CASSEVAGASYEQYF. The CDR3 DNA follows: TGTGCCAGCAGTGAGGTGGCGGGAGCTTCCTACGAGCAGTACTTC.

The V gene is TRBV30, the J gene TRBJ2-5; D perhaps matches TRBD2 (6 bases). Germline-derived CDR1 and CDR2 are GTSNPN and SVGIG (reference sequence). There are 13 residues in the CDR3. Trimming stripped 5 bases from V and 3 bases from J, with 13 bases between. The CDR3: CAWGSGRKETQYF. The CDR3 DNA sequence: TGTGCCTGGGGGTCGGGGAGGAAAGAGACCCAGTACTTC.

J is TRBJ2-5 and V is TRBV7-8; D may be TRBD2 (5 bases). The V end lost 5 bases, the J end lost 5 bases, and 21 bases lay between the germline ends. There are 16 residues in the CDR3. From germline, CDR1 is SGHVS and CDR2 FQNEAQ. CDR3 in amino acids: CASSGSAGVLRETQYF. The CDR3, as DNA: TGTGCCAGCAGCGGCTCCGCGGGCGTACTTAGGGAGACCCAGTACTTC.

This clone occurred once. V gene TRBV7-8 combines with J gene TRBJ2-5; D is ambiguous. The CDR3 spans 12 residues. The germline V gene has CDR1 SGHVS and CDR2 FQNEAQ. Trimming removed 2 bases from V and 4 bases from J, with 5 bases in between. The CDR3 reads CASSLPLETQYF. CDR3 nucleotides: TGTGCCAGCAGCTTACCCTTAGAGACCCAGTACTTC.

The chain employs TRBV15 and TRBJ1-2; the D gene is possibly TRBD1 (5 bases). The CDR3 loop spans 12 amino acids. Germline CDR1 reads LNHNV; CDR2 reads YYDKDF (reference sequence). V was pared by 9 bases and J by 4 bases, with 12 bases between. CDR3 DNA sequence: TGTGCCACGGGGGGTGCAATCTATGGCTACACCTTC. Translated: CATGGAIYGYTF.

This clone occurred once. The rearrangement uses TRBV4-2 and TRBJ2-7; 9 nucleotides line up with TRBD1. Germline values: CDR1 LGHNA, CDR2 YNFKEQ. This CDR3 has 19 amino acids. Trimming cost V 4 bases and J 3 bases; bases outside gene matches: 19. The CDR3 is CASSPGRSLPGQGVYEQYF. The CDR3 DNA reads as TGTGCCAGCAGCCCGGGACGGTCCTTACCGGGACAGGGAGTCTACGAGCAGTACTTC.

The rearrangement links TRBV7-3 to TRBJ2-3; no clear D gene. The CDR3 length is 13 residues. V lost 5 bases and J lost 2, with 8 bases in between. Germline lookup yields CDR1 SGHTA and CDR2 FQGTGA. The CDR3 DNA is TGTGCCAGCAGCCTCCGTCTCACAGATACGCAGTATTTT. Translating it yields CASSLRLTDTQYF.

This sequence joins TRBV20-1 and TRBJ2-5, with D unresolved. V lost 3 bases, J lost 4 bases, and 6 bases lay in between. The CDR3 has 11 amino acids. Germline V gene data show CDR1 as DFQATT and CDR2 as SNEGSKA (reference sequence). CDR3 DNA sequence: TGCAGTGCTAGGCCCGGAGAGACCCAGTACTTC. Translation: CSARPGETQYF.

The chain has TRBV7-9 and TRBJ1-1; D is undetermined. Looked up from germline, CDR1 is SEHNR and CDR2 is FQNEAQ (reference sequence). This CDR3 region has 16 residues. V lost 0 bases to trimming and J lost 1 base, with 12 bases between them. The CDR3 reads CASSLALAARNTEAFF. The CDR3 nucleotides read TGTGCCAGCAGCTTAGCGCTGGCTGCCAGGAACACTGAAGCTTTCTTT.

In this sample, this clone turned up a few times. This chain connects TRBV28 to TRBJ1-1; D gene ambiguous. Germline lookup yields CDR1 MDHEN and CDR2 SYDVKM. V shed 7 bases and J shed 3 bases, with 15 bases lying between them. The CDR3 has 14 amino acids. CDR3 in DNA: TGTGCCAGCACCTTGGGAGGGAAGTACACTGAAGCTTTCTTT. Translation gives CASTLGGKYTEAFF.

The chain has TRBV15 and TRBJ2-3; TRBD1 agrees at 8 bases. CDR1 is LNHNV, CDR2 YYDKDF, per germline (reference sequence). The V gene end was trimmed by 1 base and the J gene end by 2 bases; junction bases not matched to a gene: 5. CDR3 length equals 16 residues. The CDR3 loop is CATSRGRGPNTDTQYF. CDR3 bases: TGTGCCACCAGCAGAGGCAGGGGGCCTAACACAGATACGCAGTATTTT.

This clone has a handful of counts. The CDR3, as DNA: TGTGCCAGTAGTATCCCAGGGCTCGAGGATACGCAGTATTTT. Protein: CASSIPGLEDTQYF. The chain uses TRBV19 and TRBJ2-3, with TRBD1 as a possible D gene (5 bases). The germline V gene encodes CDR1 LNHDA and CDR2 SQIVND (reference sequence). The germline V and J ends were trimmed by 3 bases and 6 bases, with 13 bases remaining between them. The CDR3 runs to 14 residues.

This rearrangement joins TRBV7-2 to TRBJ1-5; D gene unclear. Trimming removed 1 base at V and 0 bases at J, with 13 bases between. CDR3 length: 17 residues. Germline loops: CDR1 SGHTA, CDR2 FQGNSA. The CDR3 nucleotides read TGTGCCAGCAGCTTAGGTAGAGGAGGGCTTAGCAATCAGCCCCAGCATTTT. Translated: CASSLGRGGLSNQPQHF.

V gene TRBV15 combines with J gene TRBJ2-7; 13 bases match TRBD2. The CDR3 runs to 16 residues. J lost 6 bases, V lost 1 base, and 6 bases had no gene match. Germline loops: CDR1 LNHNV, CDR2 YYDKDF (reference sequence). The CDR3 DNA sequence: TGTGCCACCAGCAGAGCACTAGCGGGAGGGCCTCTCGAGCAGTACTTC. Its protein is CATSRALAGGPLEQYF.